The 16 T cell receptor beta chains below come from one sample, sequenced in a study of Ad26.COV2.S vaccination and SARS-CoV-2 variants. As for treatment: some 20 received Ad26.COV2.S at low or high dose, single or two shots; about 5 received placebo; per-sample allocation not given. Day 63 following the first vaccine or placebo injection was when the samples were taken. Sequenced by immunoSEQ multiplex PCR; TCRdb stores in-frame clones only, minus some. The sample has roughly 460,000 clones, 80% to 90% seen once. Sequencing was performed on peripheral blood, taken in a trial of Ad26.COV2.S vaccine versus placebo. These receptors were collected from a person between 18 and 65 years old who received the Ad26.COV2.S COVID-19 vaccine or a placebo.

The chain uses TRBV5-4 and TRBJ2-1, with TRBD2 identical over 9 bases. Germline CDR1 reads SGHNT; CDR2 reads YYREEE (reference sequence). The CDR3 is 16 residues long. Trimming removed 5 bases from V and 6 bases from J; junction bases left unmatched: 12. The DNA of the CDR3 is TGTGCCAGCAGTTACCTAGCGGGACTCCCCCCCAATGAGCAGTTCTTC. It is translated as CASSYLAGLPPNEQFF.

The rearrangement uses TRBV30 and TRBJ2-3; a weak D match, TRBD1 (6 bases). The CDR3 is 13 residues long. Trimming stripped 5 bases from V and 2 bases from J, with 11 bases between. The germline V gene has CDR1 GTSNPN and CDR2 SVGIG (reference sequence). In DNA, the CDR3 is TGTGCCTGGGGGGGCCTTTACACAGATACGCAGTATTTT. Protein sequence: CAWGGLYTDTQYF. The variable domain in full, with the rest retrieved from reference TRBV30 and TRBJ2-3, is SQTIHQWPATLVQPVGSPLSLECTVEGTSNPNLYWYRQAAGRGLQLLFYSVGIGQISSEVPQNLSASRPQDRQFILSSKKLLLSDSGFYLCAWGGLYTDTQYFGPGTRLTVL.

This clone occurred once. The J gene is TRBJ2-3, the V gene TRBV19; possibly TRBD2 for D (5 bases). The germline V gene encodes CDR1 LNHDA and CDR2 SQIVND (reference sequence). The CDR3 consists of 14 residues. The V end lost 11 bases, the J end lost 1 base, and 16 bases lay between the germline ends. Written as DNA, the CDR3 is TGTGCCTCCCGGGCCAGCGGCCGCACAGATACGCAGTATTTT. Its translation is CASRASGRTDTQYF.

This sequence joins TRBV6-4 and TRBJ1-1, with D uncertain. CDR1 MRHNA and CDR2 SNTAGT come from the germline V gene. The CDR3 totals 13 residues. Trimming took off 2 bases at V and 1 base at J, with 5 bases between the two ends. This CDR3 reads CASSDRENTEAFF. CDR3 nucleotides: TGTGCCAGCAGTGACAGGGAGAACACTGAAGCTTTCTTT.

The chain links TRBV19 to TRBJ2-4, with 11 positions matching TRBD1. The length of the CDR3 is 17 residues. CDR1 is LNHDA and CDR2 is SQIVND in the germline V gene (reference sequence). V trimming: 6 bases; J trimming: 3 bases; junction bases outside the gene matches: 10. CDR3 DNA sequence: TGTGCCAGTAGAGGTGGACAGGGGGCCGGTTTCAAAAACATTCAGTACTTC. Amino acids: CASRGGQGAGFKNIQYF. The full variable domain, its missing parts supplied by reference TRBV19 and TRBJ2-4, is DGGITQSPKYLFRKEGQNVTLSCEQNLNHDAMYWYRQDPGQGLRLIYYSQIVNDFQKGDIAEGYSVSREKKESFPLTVTSAQKNPTAFYLCASRGGQGAGFKNIQYFGAGTRLSVL.

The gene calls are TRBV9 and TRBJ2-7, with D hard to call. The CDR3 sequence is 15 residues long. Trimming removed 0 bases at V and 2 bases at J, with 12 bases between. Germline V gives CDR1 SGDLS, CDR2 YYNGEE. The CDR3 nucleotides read TGTGCCAGCAGCGTAGCTCAAGGCTGGGCCTACGAGCAGTACTTC. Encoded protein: CASSVAQGWAYEQYF.

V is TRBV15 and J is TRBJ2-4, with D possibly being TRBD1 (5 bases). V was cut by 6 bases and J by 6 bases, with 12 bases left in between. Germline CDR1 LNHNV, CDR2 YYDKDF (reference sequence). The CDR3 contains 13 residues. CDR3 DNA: TGTGCCACCAGTGGGGCCAAACCAAACATTCAGTACTTC. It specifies CATSGAKPNIQYF.

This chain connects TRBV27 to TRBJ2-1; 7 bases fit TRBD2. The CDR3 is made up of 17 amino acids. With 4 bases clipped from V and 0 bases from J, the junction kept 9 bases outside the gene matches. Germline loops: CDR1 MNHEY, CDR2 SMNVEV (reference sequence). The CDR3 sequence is CASSSLASGSSYNEQFF. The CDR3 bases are TGTGCCAGCAGTTCATTGGCTAGCGGTAGCTCCTACAATGAGCAGTTCTTC.

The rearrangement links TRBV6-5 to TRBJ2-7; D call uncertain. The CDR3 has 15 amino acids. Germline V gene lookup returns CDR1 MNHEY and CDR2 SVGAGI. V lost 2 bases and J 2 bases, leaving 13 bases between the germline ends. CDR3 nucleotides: TGTGCCAGCAGTTACGACCGACACTTCACCTACGAGCAGTACTTC. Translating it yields CASSYDRHFTYEQYF.

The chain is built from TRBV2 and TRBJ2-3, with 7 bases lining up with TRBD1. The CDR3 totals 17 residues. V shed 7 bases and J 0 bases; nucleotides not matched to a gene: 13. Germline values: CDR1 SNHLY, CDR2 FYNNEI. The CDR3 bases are TGTGCCAGCATGCGCCCGACAGGGACCACTAGCACAGATACGCAGTATTTT. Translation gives CASMRPTGTTSTDTQYF.

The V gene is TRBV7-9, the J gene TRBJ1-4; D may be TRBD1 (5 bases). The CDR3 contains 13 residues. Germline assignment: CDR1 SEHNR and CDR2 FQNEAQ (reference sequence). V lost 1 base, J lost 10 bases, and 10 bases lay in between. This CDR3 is CASSLEGFGKLFF. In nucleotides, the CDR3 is TGTGCCAGCAGCTTAGAGGGGTTTGGAAAACTGTTTTTT.

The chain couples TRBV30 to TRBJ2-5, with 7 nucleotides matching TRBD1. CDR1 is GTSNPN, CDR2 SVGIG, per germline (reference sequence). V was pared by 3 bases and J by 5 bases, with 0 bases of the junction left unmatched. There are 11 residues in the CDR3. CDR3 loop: CAWSRGETQYF. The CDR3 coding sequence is TGTGCCTGGAGCAGGGGGGAGACCCAGTACTTC.

CDR3 region: CASSGGGTPNTEAFF. The CDR3 DNA follows: TGCGCCAGCAGCGGGGGGGGCACCCCTAACACTGAAGCTTTCTTT. The chain has TRBV5-1 and TRBJ1-1; possibly TRBD1 for D (6 bases). Germline CDR1 SGHRS, CDR2 YFSETQ. Trimming took off 4 bases at V and 2 bases at J, with 15 bases between the two ends. The CDR3 is 15 residues long.

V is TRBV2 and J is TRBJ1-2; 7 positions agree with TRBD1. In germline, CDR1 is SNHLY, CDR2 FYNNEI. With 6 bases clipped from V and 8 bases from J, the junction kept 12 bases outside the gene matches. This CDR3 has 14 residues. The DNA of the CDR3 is TGTGCCAGCAGCACTTTCGACAGGGCCTCGGGCTACACCTTC. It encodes CASSTFDRASGYTF.

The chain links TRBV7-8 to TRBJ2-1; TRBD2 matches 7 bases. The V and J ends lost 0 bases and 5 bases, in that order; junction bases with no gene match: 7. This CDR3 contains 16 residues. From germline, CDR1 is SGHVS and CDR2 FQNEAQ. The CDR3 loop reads CASSLAAAGRDNEQFF. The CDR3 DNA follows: TGTGCCAGCAGCTTAGCGGCCGCAGGGAGGGACAATGAGCAGTTCTTC.

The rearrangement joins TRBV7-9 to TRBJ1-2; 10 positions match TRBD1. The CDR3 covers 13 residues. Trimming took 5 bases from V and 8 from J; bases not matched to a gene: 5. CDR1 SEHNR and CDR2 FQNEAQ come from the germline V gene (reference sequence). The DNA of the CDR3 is TGTGCCAGCAGCCTGACAGGGGGCACGGGCTACACCTTC. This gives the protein CASSLTGGTGYTF.